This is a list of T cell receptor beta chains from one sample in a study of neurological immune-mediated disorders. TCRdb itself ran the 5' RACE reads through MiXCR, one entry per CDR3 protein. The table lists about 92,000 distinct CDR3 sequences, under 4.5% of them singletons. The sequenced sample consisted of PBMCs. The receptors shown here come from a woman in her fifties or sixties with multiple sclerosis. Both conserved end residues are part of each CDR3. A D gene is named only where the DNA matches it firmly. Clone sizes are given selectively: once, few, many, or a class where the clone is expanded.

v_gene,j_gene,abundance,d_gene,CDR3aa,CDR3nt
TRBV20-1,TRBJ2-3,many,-,CSARDHTASSSTQYF,TGCAGTGCTAGAGACCATACAGCATCTAGCAGTACGCAGTATTTT
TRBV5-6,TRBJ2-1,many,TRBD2,CASSSASGGHNEQFF,TGTGCCAGCAGCTCCGCTAGCGGGGGTCACAATGAGCAGTTCTTC
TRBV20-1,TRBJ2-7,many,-,CSAQMGDTYEQYF,TGCAGTGCTCAGATGGGGGACACCTACGAGCAGTACTTC
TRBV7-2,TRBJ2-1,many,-,CASSSGPILYNEQFF,TGTGCCAGCAGCTCGGGACCAATCCTTTACAATGAGCAGTTCTTC
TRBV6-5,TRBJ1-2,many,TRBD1,CASSYSTGRGNYGYTF,TGTGCCAGCAGTTACTCAACGGGCAGGGGGAACTATGGCTACACCTTC
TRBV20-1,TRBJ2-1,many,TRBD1,CSARDTGAGEQFF,TGCAGTGCTAGAGACACAGGGGCGGGTGAGCAGTTCTTC
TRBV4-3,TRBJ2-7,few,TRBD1,CASSQGHRGYEQYF,TGCGCCAGCAGCCAAGGGCACAGGGGCTACGAGCAGTACTTC
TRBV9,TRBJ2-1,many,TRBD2,CASSARAGVTLGEQFF,TGTGCCAGCAGCGCTCGAGCGGGGGTCACACTCGGTGAGCAGTTCTTC
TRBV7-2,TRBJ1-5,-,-,CASSLDLWPQHF,TGTGCCAGCAGCCTAGACCTTTGGCCCCAGCATTTT
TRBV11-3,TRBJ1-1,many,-,CASSLDRHTEAFF,TGTGCCAGCAGCTTAGATCGGCACACTGAAGCTTTCTTT
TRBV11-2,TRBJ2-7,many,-,CASSLLEHYEQYF,TGTGCCAGCAGCTTACTGGAACACTACGAGCAGTACTTC
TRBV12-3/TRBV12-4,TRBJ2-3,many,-,CASSQGILTDTQYF,TGTGCCAGCAGTCAGGGGATCCTCACAGATACGCAGTATTTT
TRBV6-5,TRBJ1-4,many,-,CASSYGAPPNEKLFF,TGTGCCAGCAGTTACGGAGCGCCACCGAATGAAAAACTGTTTTTT
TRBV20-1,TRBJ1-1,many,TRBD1,CSVLGQGAPGDTEAFF,TGCAGTGTCTTGGGACAGGGGGCGCCGGGGGACACTGAAGCTTTCTTT
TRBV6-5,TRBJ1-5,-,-,CASSYSGGRQPQHF,TGTGCCAGCAGTTACTCTGGAGGAAGACAGCCCCAGCATTTT
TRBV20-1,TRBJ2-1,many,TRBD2,CSAESGGQYNEQFF,TGCAGTGCTGAGAGCGGGGGCCAGTACAATGAGCAGTTCTTC
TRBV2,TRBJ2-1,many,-,CASTRDNHNEQFF,TGTGCCAGCACCCGGGACAACCACAATGAGCAGTTCTTC
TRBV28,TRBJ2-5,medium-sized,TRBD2,CASTLGSSGVETQYF,TGTGCCAGCACCCTTGGGTCTAGCGGGGTTGAGACCCAGTACTTC
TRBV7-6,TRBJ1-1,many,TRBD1,CASSLDTGAEAFF,TGTGCCAGCAGCTTGGATACAGGGGCTGAAGCTTTCTTT
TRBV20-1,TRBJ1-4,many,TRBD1,CSASLGGQRNEKLFF,TGCAGTGCTAGCTTAGGGGGACAGAGAAATGAAAAACTGTTTTTT
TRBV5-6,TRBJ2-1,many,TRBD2,CASSPRTSGVLSSYNEQFF,TGTGCCAGCAGCCCGAGGACTAGCGGGGTTTTGAGCTCCTACAATGAGCAGTTCTTC
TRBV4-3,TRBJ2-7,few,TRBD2,CASSQDWRGADYEQYF,TGCGCCAGCAGCCAAGATTGGCGGGGGGCTGATTACGAGCAGTACTTC
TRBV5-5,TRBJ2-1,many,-,CASSFIYEQFF,TGTGCCAGCAGCTTTATCTATGAGCAGTTCTTC
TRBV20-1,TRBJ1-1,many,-,CSAGVPGTEAFF,TGCAGTGCTGGGGTGCCGGGGACTGAAGCTTTCTTT
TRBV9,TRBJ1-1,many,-,CASSASLWGAFKTEAFF,TGTGCCAGCAGCGCCTCACTATGGGGGGCGTTTAAGACTGAAGCTTTCTTT
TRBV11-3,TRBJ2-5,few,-,CASSPSGSLETQYF,TGTGCCAGCAGCCCTTCCGGGAGCCTCGAGACCCAGTACTTC
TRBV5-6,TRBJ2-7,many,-,CASSFTGIKDYEQYF,TGTGCCAGCAGCTTTACAGGGATCAAGGACTACGAGCAGTACTTC
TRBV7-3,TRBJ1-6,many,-,CASTNSPLHF,TGTGCCAGCACGAATTCACCCCTCCACTTT
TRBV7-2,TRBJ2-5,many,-,CASSLGGGETQYF,TGTGCCAGCAGCTTAGGAGGTGGTGAGACCCAGTACTTC